Listed below are T cell receptor beta chains from one sample, sequenced in a study of T cells in Graves' hyperthyroidism and ophthalmopathy. TCRdb re-derived calls from the multiplex PCR reads in MiXCR, one entry per CDR3 protein. The sample consists of fewer than 900,000 distinct CDR3 sequences, around 17% of them appearing once. Sequencing was carried out using blood. These receptor sequences come from a man younger than 30 with Graves' hyperthyroidism. Each CDR3 is given with its conserved first and last residue. Each record gives: V gene, CDR3 protein.

>TRBV6-2/TRBV6-3
CASSYSLRGTTDTQYF
>TRBV7-9
CASSPDRQSYEQYF
>TRBV7-9
CASSPSGSGPGEQFF
>TRBV7-9
CASSWGQENTGELFF
>TRBV4-2
CASSPPGHNNYGYTF
>TRBV6-2/TRBV6-3
CASSYGLAGADTQYF
>TRBV24-1
CATSDPDRELYGYTF
>TRBV9
CASSVEGAAMHEQYF
>TRBV2
CASMPTGMNTEAFF
>TRBV2
CASTGTAGANVLTF
>TRBV15
CATRARTATNQPQHF
>TRBV20-1
CSARDMGGVEDTQYF
>TRBV4-2
CASSPDSGQADMNTEAFF
>TRBV12-5
CASGPLQGVVYGYTF
>TRBV7-6
CASSRTAQGEQYF
>TRBV12-3/TRBV12-4
CASSPTGINEKLFF
>TRBV18
CASSPPQVTYNEQFF
>TRBV7-9
CASSSHRQNNSPLHF
>TRBV5-1
CASSSRGRGTDTQYF
>TRBV30
CAWSGWGLLNTEAFF
>TRBV28
CASSSPLAGGPKEQFF
>TRBV28
CASSFLAEPVNEQFF
>TRBV11-3
CASSSGLAGGMNYNEQFF
>TRBV30
CAWTREAGGYTF
>TRBV27
CASSPGKGESGANVLTF
>TRBV11-1
CASSQRASGNTDTQYF
>TRBV6-1
CASSPVLGSAYEQYF
>TRBV20-1
CLAGGPDTQYF
>TRBV9
CASSVGGHLNTEAFF
>TRBV2
CASSETPVNTEAFF
>TRBV28
CASSSEANYGYTF
>TRBV25-1
CASSDLSAEKLFF
>TRBV10-3
CAISEIGRRDTQYF
>TRBV5-1
CASSRPDGIYEQYF
>TRBV20-1
CSARGALNRGRLDEQFF
>TRBV24-1
CATSEGTSGRLEETQYF
>TRBV20-1
CSAHTGRPSYNEQFF
>TRBV28
CASSTGDSSYEPQHF
>TRBV6-1
CASSLTGVATDTQYF
>TRBV2
CASRKSSGGTDTQYF
>TRBV28
CASSLDNYEQYF